Ten or more counts support the clone carrying this T cell receptor beta chain. The antigen is not known. The sample is drawn from a study of T cell repertoires in cytomegalovirus infection. For the study at large: TCR beta signatures that were public indicated CMV infection and matching HLA type. Findings of the study overall: Using cumulative public TCR beta family frequency, the authors identified those who carried CMV together with the relevant HLA. The study found HLA-C-restricted CMV-specific TCR beta clonotypes dominating the ex vivo response.

Germline CDR1 is LGHDT and CDR2 is YNNKEL (reference sequence). Trimming cost V 6 bases and J 5 bases; bases outside gene matches: 7. The CDR3 loop spans 14 amino acids. TCRdb fed the reads into MiXCR, producing one record per CDR3 protein. The sample holds hundreds of thousands of distinct CDR3 sequences, approximately 22% seen once. What was sequenced was CD8+ T cells from PBMCs. The clonotype was recovered from a human donor in good health (CMV status not recorded). Some clones in this sample may be carry-over from other donors' samples. The rearrangement uses TRBV3-1 and TRBJ1-2; 9 bases map to TRBD1. The CDR3 bases are TGTGCCAGCAGTCCCGGGACAGGGATTTATGGCTACACCTTC. It yields the protein CASSPGTGIYGYTF.